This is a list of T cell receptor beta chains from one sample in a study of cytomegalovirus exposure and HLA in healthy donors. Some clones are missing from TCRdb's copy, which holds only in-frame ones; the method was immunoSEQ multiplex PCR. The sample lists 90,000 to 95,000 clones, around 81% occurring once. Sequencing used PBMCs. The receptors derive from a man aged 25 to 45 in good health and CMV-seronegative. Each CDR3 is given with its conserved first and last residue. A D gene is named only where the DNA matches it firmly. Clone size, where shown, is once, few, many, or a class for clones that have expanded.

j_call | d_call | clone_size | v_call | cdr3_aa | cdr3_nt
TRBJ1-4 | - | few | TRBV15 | CATSRRSEKLFF | TGTGCCACCAGCAGACGAAGCGAAAAACTGTTTTTT
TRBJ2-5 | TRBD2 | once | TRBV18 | CASSLSGGEETQYF | TGTGCCAGCTCGCTCTCGGGGGGTGAAGAGACCCAGTACTTC
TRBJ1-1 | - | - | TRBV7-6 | CASSLGRTANTEAFF | TGTGCCAGCAGCTTAGGGAGGACAGCGAACACTGAAGCTTTCTTT
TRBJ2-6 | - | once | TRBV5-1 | CASSAQGGSGANVLTF | TGCGCCAGCAGCGCCCAGGGGGGTTCTGGGGCCAACGTCCTGACTTTC
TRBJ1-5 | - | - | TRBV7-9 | CASSLDISNQPQHF | TGTGCCAGCAGCTTAGACATCAGCAATCAGCCCCAGCATTTT
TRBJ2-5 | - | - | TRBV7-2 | CASSFPVMRFQETQYF | TGTGCCAGCAGCTTTCCAGTGATGAGGTTTCAAGAGACCCAGTACTTC
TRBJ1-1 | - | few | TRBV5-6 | CASSARLGQNTEAFF | TGTGCCAGCAGCGCGAGGCTGGGGCAGAACACTGAAGCTTTCTTT
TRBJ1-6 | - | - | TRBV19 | CASTTGQNNSPLHF | TGTGCCAGTACTACAGGACAAAATAATTCACCCCTCCACTTT
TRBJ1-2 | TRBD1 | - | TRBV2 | CASRPRGSGGYTF | TGTGCCAGCAGACCCAGGGGGAGCGGTGGCTACACCTTC
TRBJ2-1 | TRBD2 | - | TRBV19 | CASRSTSGPWGEQFF | TGTGCCAGTAGATCCACTAGCGGACCTTGGGGTGAGCAGTTCTTC
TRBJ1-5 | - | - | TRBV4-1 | CASSQDHGQVANQPQHF | TGCGCCAGCAGCCAAGATCACGGACAAGTAGCAAATCAGCCCCAGCATTTT
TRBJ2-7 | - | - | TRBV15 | CATSRGGGYYEQYF | TGTGCCACCAGCAGAGGGGGAGGTTACTACGAGCAGTACTTC
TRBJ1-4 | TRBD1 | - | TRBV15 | CATTAGGPNEKLFF | TGTGCCACCACGGCAGGGGGTCCTAATGAAAAACTGTTTTTT
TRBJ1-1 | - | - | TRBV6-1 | CASSLTTSRGEAFF | TGTGCCAGCAGTTTAACCACTAGTCGGGGTGAAGCTTTCTTT
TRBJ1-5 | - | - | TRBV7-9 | CASSLVLVPGVNQPQHF | TGTGCCAGCAGCTTAGTACTAGTCCCAGGGGTCAATCAGCCCCAGCATTTT
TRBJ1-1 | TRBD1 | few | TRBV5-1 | CASSQGTGNTEAFF | TGCGCCAGCAGCCAAGGGACAGGGAACACTGAAGCTTTCTTT
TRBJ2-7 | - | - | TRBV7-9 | CASSLGPGNEQYF | TGTGCCAGCAGCTTAGGGCCGGGAAACGAGCAGTACTTC
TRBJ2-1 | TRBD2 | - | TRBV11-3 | CASSHPIAGRYNEQFF | TGTGCCAGCAGCCATCCGATAGCGGGGAGGTACAATGAGCAGTTCTTC
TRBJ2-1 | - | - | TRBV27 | CASTRGSEGNEQFF | TGTGCCAGCACGCGGGGCTCCGAGGGCAATGAGCAGTTCTTC
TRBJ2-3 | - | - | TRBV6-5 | CASSPRGALGTQYF | TGTGCCAGCAGTCCCCGGGGAGCTTTAGGTACGCAGTATTTT
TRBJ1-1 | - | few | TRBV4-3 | CASSPNRVRGTEAFF | TGCGCCAGCAGCCCAAACAGGGTCCGTGGCACTGAAGCTTTCTTT
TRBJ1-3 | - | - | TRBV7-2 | CASSLSVTGSGNTIYF | TGTGCCAGCAGCTTATCTGTTACGGGCTCTGGAAACACCATATATTTT
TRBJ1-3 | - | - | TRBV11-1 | CASSLPGGNTIYF | TGTGCCAGCAGCTTACCAGGAGGAAACACCATATATTTT
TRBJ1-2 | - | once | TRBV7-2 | CASSLLRVGYTF | TGTGCCAGCAGCTTACTGCGGGTGGGCTACACCTTC
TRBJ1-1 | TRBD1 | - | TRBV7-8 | CASSWGQANTEAFF | TGTGCCAGCAGCTGGGGACAGGCGAACACTGAAGCTTTCTTT
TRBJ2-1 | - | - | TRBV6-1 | CASSEGQNKNNEQFF | TGTGCCAGCAGTGAAGGACAGAATAAGAACAATGAGCAGTTCTTC
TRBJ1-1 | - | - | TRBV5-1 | CASSLGPHEAFF | TGCGCCAGCAGCTTGGGGCCGCATGAAGCTTTCTTT
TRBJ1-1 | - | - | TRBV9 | CASSAQRAENTEAFF | TGTGCCAGCAGCGCCCAGCGGGCAGAGAACACTGAAGCTTTCTTT
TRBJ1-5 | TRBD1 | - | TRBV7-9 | CASSLDRGANQPQHF | TGTGCCAGCAGCTTAGACAGGGGGGCAAATCAGCCCCAGCATTTT
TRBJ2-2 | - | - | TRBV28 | CASSPPSGNTGELFF | TGTGCCAGCAGTCCCCCCAGCGGGAACACCGGGGAGCTGTTTTTT
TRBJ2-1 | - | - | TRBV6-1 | CASSRDSAPYNEQFF | TGTGCCAGCAGTCGGGACTCGGCACCCTACAATGAGCAGTTCTTC
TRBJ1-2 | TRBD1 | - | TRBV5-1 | CASKSPGQEFSYTF | TGCGCCAGTAAGTCGCCGGGACAGGAGTTTTCCTACACCTTC
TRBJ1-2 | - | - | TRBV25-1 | CASSEYPDNYGYTF | TGTGCCAGCAGTGAATATCCAGATAACTATGGCTACACCTTC
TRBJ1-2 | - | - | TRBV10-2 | CASTPYSEHTF | TGCGCCAGCACGCCGTATTCGGAGCACACCTTC
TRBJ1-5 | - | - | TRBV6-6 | CASSSDRGNQPQHF | TGTGCCAGCAGTTCCGACAGAGGCAATCAGCCCCAGCATTTT
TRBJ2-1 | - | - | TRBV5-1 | CASNSGVGNNEQFF | TGCGCCAGCAACTCGGGGGTCGGGAACAATGAGCAGTTCTTC
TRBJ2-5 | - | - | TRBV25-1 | CASSDLIQGGQETQYF | TGTGCCAGCAGTGACCTCATACAGGGTGGACAAGAGACCCAGTACTTC
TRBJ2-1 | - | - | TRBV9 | CASSPGGSGYNEQFF | TGTGCCAGCAGCCCCGGGGGTAGCGGCTACAATGAGCAGTTCTTC
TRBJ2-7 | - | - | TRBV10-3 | CAISESLGVVYEQYF | TGTGCCATCAGTGAGTCATTAGGGGTAGTCTACGAGCAGTACTTC
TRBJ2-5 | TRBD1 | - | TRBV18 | CASSPRQGTQETQYF | TGTGCCAGCTCACCTCGACAGGGAACTCAAGAGACCCAGTACTTC
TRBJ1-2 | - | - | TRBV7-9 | CASSYLRDFAAYGYTF | TGTGCCAGCAGCTACTTACGGGACTTCGCCGCGTATGGCTACACCTTC
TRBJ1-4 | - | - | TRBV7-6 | CASSLGAGTPEKLFF | TGTGCCAGCAGCTTAGGAGCCGGGACTCCTGAAAAACTGTTTTTT
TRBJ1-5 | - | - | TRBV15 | CATSRATGNQPQHF | TGTGCCACCAGCAGAGCTACAGGGAATCAGCCCCAGCATTTT
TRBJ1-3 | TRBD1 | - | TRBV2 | CASSEGQGNSGNTIYF | TGTGCCAGCAGCGAGGGACAGGGAAACTCTGGAAACACCATATATTTT
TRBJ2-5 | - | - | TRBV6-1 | CASSLWDKQETQYF | TGTGCCAGCAGTTTATGGGACAAGCAAGAGACCCAGTACTTC
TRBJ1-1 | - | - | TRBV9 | CASSVTGRGSTEAFF | TGTGCCAGCAGCGTAACGGGAAGGGGGAGCACTGAAGCTTTCTTT
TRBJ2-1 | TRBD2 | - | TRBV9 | CASSVDGRGYNEQFF | TGTGCCAGCAGCGTAGACGGGAGGGGCTACAATGAGCAGTTCTTC
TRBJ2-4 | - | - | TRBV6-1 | CASSEGFAIDIQYF | TGTGCCAGCAGTGAAGGCTTCGCAATAGACATTCAGTACTTC
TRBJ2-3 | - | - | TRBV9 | CASSPGAGYTDTQYF | TGTGCCAGCTCCCCCGGGGCGGGATACACAGATACGCAGTATTTT
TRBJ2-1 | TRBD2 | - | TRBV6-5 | CASRLSGDSYNEQFF | TGTGCCAGCAGGCTTAGCGGGGACTCCTACAATGAGCAGTTCTTC
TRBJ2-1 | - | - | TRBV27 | CASSPQGTVNEQFF | TGTGCCAGCAGTCCGCAGGGGACGGTCAATGAGCAGTTCTTC
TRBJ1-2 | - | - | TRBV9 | CASRQARSFYGYTF | TGTGCCAGCAGGCAAGCGCGGTCCTTCTATGGCTACACCTTC
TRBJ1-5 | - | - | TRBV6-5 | CASSYSGPNQPQHF | TGTGCCAGCAGTTACTCGGGGCCCAATCAGCCCCAGCATTTT
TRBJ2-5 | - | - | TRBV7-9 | CSSSLGGVLYQETQYF | TGTTCCAGCAGCTTAGGCGGGGTCTTGTACCAAGAGACCCAGTACTTC
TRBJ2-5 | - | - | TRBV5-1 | CASQPGQQETQYF | TGCGCCAGTCAACCGGGACAACAAGAGACCCAGTACTTC
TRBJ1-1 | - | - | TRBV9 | CASSVDPLNTEAFF | TGTGCCAGCAGCGTAGATCCCTTGAACACTGAAGCTTTCTTT
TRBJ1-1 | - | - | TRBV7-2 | CASTAETANTEAFF | TGTGCCAGCACCGCGGAGACAGCGAACACTGAAGCTTTCTTT
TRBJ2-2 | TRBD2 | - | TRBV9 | CATSPTLGGGSAGELFF | TGTGCCACCTCTCCTACCCTCGGGGGGGGTTCCGCCGGGGAGCTGTTTTTT
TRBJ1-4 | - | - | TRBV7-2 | CASSLDGAREKLFF | TGTGCCAGCAGCTTAGATGGGGCTAGAGAAAAACTGTTTTTT
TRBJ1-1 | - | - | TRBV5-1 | CASFDRHNTEAFF | TGCGCCAGCTTCGACCGACACAACACTGAAGCTTTCTTT